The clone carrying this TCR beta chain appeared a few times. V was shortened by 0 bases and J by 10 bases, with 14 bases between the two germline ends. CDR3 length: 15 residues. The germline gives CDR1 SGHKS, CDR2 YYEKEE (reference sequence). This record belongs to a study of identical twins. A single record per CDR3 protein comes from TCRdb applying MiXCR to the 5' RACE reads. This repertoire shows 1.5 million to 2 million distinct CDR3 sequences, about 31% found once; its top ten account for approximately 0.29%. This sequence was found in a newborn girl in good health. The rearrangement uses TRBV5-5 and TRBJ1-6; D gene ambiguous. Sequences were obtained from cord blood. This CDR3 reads CASSLAVELWSPLHF. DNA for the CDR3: TGTGCCAGCAGCTTGGCCGTGGAGTTATGGTCACCCCTCCACTTT.